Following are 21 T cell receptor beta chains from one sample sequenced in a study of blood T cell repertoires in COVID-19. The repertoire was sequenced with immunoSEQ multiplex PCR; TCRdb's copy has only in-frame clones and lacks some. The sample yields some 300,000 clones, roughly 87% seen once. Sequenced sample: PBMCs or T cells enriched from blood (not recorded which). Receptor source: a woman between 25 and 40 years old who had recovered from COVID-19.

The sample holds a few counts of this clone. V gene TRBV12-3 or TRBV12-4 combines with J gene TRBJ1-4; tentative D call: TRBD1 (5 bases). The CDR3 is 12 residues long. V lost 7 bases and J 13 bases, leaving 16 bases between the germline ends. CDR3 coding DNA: TGTGCCAGCACCCAGCGGGGGGTCTCACTGTTTTTT. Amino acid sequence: CASTQRGVSLFF.

The CDR3 DNA follows: TGCGCCAGCAGCTTGGCCGGGAAACCCCAAGAGACCCAGTACTTC. This translates into CASSLAGKPQETQYF. V and J are TRBV5-1 and TRBJ2-5, with D maybe TRBD2 (5 bases). CDR3 length: 15 residues. Trimming left V 0 bases short and J 1 base short, with 10 bases between. Germline V gene data show CDR1 as SGHRS and CDR2 as YFSETQ.

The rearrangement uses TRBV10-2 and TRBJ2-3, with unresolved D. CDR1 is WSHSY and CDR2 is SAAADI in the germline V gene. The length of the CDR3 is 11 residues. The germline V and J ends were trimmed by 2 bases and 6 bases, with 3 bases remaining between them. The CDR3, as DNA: TGCGCCAGCAGTGAGCGGGATACGCAGTATTTT. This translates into CASSERDTQYF.

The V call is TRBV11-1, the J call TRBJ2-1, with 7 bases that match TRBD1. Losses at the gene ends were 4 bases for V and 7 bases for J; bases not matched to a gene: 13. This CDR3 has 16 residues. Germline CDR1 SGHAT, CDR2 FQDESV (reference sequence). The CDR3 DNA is TGTGCCAGCAGCTCCGGGCTAAGGGGGCTAAGGAATGAGCAGTTCTTC. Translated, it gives CASSSGLRGLRNEQFF.

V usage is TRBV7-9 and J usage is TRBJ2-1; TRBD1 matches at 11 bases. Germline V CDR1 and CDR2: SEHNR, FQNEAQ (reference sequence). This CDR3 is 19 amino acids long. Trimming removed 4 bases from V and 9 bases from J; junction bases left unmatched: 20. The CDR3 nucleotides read TGTGCCAGCAGCTCCTCCAACTTTATACGGGACAGGGGGAAAGGTGAGCAGTTCTTC. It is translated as CASSSSNFIRDRGKGEQFF.

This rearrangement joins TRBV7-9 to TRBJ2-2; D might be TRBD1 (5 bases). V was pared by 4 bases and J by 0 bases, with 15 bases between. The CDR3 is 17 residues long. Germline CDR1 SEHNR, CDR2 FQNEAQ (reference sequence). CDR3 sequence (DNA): TGTGCCAGCAGCTCCCCGGCCCAGACAGCGAACACCGGGGAGCTGTTTTTT. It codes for CASSSPAQTANTGELFF.

The CDR3: CASSPPGHEKLFF. In DNA form, the CDR3 reads TGTGCCAGCAGCCCCCCGGGACACGAAAAACTGTTTTTT. This rearrangement joins TRBV28 to TRBJ1-4; the D gene is possibly TRBD1 (6 bases). This CDR3 has 13 residues. The V end was cut by 6 bases, the J end by 8 bases, with 13 bases between. Germline CDR1 is MDHEN and CDR2 is SYDVKM.

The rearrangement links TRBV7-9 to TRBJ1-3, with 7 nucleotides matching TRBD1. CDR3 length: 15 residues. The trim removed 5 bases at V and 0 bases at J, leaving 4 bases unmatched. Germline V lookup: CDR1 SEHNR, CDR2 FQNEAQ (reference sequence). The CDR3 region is CASSPGQSSGNTIYF. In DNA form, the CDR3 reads TGTGCCAGCAGCCCGGGACAGTCCTCTGGAAACACCATATATTTT.

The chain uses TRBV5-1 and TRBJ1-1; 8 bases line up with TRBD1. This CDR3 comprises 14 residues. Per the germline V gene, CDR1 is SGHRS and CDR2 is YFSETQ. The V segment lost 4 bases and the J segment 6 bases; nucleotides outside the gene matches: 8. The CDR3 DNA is TGCGCCAGCAGCAGCGACAGGGGAGACTCTGAAGCTTTCTTT. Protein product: CASSSDRGDSEAFF. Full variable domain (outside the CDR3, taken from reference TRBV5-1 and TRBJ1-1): KAGVTQTPRYLIKTRGQQVTLSCSPISGHRSVSWYQQTPGQGLQFLFEYFSETQRNKGNFPGRFSGRQFSNSRSEMNVSTLELGDSALYLCASSSDRGDSEAFFGQGTRLTVV.

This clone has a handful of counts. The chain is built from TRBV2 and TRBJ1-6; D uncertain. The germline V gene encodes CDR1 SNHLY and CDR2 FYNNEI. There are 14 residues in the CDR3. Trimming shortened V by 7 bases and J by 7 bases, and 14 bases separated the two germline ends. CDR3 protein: CASIPEQSNSPLHF. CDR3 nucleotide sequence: TGTGCCAGCATACCGGAACAGAGCAATTCACCCCTCCACTTT.

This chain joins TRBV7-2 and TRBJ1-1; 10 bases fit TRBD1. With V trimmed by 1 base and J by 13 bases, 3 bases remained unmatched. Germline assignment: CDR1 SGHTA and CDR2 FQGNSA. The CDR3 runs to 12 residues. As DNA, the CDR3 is TGTGCCAGCAGCTTAGAAAGGACAGGGGGTTTCTTT. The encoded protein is CASSLERTGGFF. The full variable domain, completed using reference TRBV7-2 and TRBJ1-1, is GAGVSQSPSNKVTEKGKDVELRCDPISGHTALYWYRQSLGQGLEFLIYFQGNSAPDKSGLPSDRFSAERTGGSVSTLTIQRTQQEDSAVYLCASSLERTGGFFGQGTRLTVV.

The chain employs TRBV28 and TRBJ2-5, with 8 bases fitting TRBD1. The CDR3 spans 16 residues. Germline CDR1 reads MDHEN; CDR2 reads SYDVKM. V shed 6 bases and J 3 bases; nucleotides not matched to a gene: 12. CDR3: CASSLDQGAPKETQYF. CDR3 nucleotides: TGTGCCAGCAGCCTCGATCAGGGGGCTCCTAAAGAGACCCAGTACTTC. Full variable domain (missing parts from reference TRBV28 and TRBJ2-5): DVKVTQSSRYLVKRTGEKVFLECVQDMDHENMFWYRQDPGLGLRLIYFSYDVKMKEKGDIPEGYSVSREKKERFSLILESASTNQTSMYLCASSLDQGAPKETQYFGPGTRLLVL.

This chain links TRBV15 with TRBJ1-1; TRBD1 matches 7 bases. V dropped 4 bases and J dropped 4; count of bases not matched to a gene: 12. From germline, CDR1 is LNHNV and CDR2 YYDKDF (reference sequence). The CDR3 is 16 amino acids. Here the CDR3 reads CATSNPETGSRTEAFF. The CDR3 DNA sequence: TGTGCCACCAGCAACCCAGAGACAGGGAGTCGCACTGAAGCTTTCTTT.

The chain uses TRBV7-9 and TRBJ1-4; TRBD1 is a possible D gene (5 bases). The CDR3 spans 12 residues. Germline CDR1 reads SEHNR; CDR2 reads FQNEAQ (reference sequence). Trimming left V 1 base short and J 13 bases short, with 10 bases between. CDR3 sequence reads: CASSLEAGILFF. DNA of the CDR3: TGTGCCAGCAGCTTAGAGGCAGGGATACTGTTTTTT.

Here the CDR3 DNA reads TGTGCCAGAAGCTCGATCGGGGAAACGGTTCGCACCTTC. Its translation is CARSSIGETVRTF. The chain is built from TRBV5-3 and TRBJ1-2; no firm D call. TRBV5-3 is placed among ORFs of uncertain function. This CDR3 has 13 amino acids. Trimming cost V 3 bases and J 13 bases, with 19 bases left between them.

CDR3 in amino acids: CASSLTSGGASSTDTQYF. The CDR3 nucleotides are TGTGCCAGCAGCCTTACTAGCGGGGGGGCCTCTAGCACAGATACGCAGTATTTT. V usage is TRBV7-2 and J usage is TRBJ2-3; 13 positions match TRBD2. Germline V gives CDR1 SGHTA, CDR2 FQGNSA. This CDR3 is 18 amino acids long. V gave up 5 bases and J gave up 0 bases; unmatched junction bases: 8.

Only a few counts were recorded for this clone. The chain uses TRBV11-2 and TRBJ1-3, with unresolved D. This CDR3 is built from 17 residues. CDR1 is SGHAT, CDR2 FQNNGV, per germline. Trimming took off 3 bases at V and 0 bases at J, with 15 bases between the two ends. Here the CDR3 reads CASSLVLRRGSGNTIYF. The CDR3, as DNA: TGTGCCAGCAGCTTGGTTTTGAGAAGAGGCTCTGGAAACACCATATATTTT.

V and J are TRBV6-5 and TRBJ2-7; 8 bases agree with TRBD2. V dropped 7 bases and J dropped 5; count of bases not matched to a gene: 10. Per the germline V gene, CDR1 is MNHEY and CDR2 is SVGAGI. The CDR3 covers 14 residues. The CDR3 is CASIKRAGVDEQYF. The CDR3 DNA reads TGTGCCAGCATCAAGAGAGCGGGGGTGGACGAGCAGTACTTC.

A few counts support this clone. The CDR3 sequence is CASSFRDRETTDTQYF. Written as DNA, the CDR3 is TGTGCCAGCAGCTTTCGGGACAGGGAGACCACAGATACGCAGTATTTT. The chain couples TRBV11-2 to TRBJ2-3, with TRBD1 identical over 9 bases. The germline V gene has CDR1 SGHAT and CDR2 FQNNGV. With 3 bases clipped from V and 2 bases from J, the junction kept 6 bases outside the gene matches. There are 16 residues in the CDR3.

CDR3 protein: CASSQTNRGFTYNSPLHF. DNA for the CDR3: TGTGCCAGCAGCCAAACGAACAGGGGGTTCACCTATAATTCACCCCTCCACTTT. This chain joins TRBV3-1 (or the pseudogene TRBV3-2) and TRBJ1-6, with 8 bases fitting TRBD1. The CDR3 extends over 18 amino acids. Trimming took 2 bases from V and 2 from J; bases not matched to a gene: 8. CDR1 LGHDT and CDR2 YNNKEL come from the germline V gene (reference sequence).

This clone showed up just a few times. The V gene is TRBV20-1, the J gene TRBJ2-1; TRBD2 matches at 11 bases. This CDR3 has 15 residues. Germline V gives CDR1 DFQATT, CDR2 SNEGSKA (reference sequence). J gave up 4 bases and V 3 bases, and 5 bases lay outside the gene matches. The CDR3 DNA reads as TGCAGTGCTAGTTCCGGGACTAGCGGTTACAATGAGCAGTTCTTC. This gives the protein CSASSGTSGYNEQFF.